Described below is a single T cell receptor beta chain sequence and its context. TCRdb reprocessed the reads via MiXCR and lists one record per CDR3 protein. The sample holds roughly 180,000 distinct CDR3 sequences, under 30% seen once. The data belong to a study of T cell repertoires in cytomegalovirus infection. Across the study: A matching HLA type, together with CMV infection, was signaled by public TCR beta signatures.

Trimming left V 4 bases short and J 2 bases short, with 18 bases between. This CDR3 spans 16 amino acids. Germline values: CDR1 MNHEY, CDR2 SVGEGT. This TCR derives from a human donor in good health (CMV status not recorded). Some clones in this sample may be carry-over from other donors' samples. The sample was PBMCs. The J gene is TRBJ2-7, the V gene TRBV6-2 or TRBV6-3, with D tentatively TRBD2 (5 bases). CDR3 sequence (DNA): TGTGCCAGCAGTTCCTCCGTAGGACTCACTCCCTACGAGCAGTACTTC. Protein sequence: CASSSSVGLTPYEQYF.